This T cell receptor beta chain was documented in a study of T cell responses to AZD1222 COVID-19 vaccine. Study outcomes and limitations: The peak T cell response came first, and repertoires were sampled only after it.

Sequencing was performed with immunoSEQ multiplex PCR; in TCRdb, only in-frame clones are kept and a portion is missing. The data hold about 88,000 clones, with roughly 89% observed a single time. Details on this clone: Its specificity is not known.

V lost 6 bases, J lost 2 bases, and 14 bases lay in between. This CDR3 comprises 15 residues. CDR1 and CDR2 (germline): MNHEY, SVGAGI. This material consisted of peripheral blood, taken on day 0 of MenACWY control vaccination. This rearrangement joins TRBV6-5 to TRBJ2-1; possible D gene TRBD2, 7 bases. This TCR was recovered from an adult in good health. The CDR3 loop reads CASRRTGGAYNEQFF. The CDR3 DNA sequence: TGTGCCAGCAGACGAACGGGGGGCGCCTACAATGAGCAGTTCTTC.